This TCR beta chain was observed in a study of blood T cell repertoires in COVID-19. TCRdb's copy holds only in-frame clones and misses some; the assay was immunoSEQ multiplex PCR. The table shows 200,000 to 300,000 clones, with 88% occurring only once. The CDR3 runs 15 residues. The ends were cut back, 1 base at V and 4 bases at J, with 11 bases in the middle. Germline V gene lookup returns CDR1 MDHEN and CDR2 SYDVKM. This chain links TRBV28 with TRBJ1-3; D is ambiguous. The sample comprised peripheral blood. The TCR was taken from a woman between 40 and 55 years old who had recovered from COVID-19. Written as DNA, the CDR3 is TGTGCCAGCAGTTTATCGGGGAAGGGAGGAAACACCATATATTTT. Translated: CASSLSGKGGNTIYF.